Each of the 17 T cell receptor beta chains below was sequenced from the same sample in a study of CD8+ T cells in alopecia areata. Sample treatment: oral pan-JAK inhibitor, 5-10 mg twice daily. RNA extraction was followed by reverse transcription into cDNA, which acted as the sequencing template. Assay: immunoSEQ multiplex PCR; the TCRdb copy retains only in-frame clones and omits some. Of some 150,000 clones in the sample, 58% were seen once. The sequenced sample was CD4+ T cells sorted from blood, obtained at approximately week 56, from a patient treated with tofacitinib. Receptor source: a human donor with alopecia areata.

The CDR3 DNA reads as TGCAGCGTTGAACGAGGGGTTCGGGAGACCCAGTACTTC. This codes for CSVERGVRETQYF. The V call is TRBV29-1, the J call TRBJ2-5, with D perhaps TRBD1 or TRBD2 (5 bases each). Germline CDR1 SQVTM, CDR2 ANQGSEA. The CDR3 consists of 13 residues. Trimming removed 2 bases at V and 5 bases at J, with 12 bases between.

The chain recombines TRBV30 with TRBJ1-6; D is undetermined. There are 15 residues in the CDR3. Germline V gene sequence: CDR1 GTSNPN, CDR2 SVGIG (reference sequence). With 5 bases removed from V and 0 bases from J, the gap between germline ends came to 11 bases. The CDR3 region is CAWRVENSYNSPLHF. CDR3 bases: TGTGCCTGGCGGGTGGAAAACTCCTATAATTCACCCCTCCACTTT.

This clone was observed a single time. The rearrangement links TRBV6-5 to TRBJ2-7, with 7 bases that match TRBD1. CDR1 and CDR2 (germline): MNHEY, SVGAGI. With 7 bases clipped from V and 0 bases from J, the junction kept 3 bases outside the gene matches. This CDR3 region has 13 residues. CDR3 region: CASMTGNSYEQYF. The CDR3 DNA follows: TGTGCCAGCATGACAGGGAACTCCTACGAGCAGTACTTC.

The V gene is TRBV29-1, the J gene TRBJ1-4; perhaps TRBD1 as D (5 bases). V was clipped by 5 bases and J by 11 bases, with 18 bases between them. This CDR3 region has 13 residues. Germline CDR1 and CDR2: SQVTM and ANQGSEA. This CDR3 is CSVLDSVRGKLFF. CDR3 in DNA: TGCAGCGTTCTAGACAGCGTGAGAGGGAAACTGTTTTTT. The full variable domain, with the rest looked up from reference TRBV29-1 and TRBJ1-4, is SAVISQKPSRDICQRGTSLTIQCQVDSQVTMMFWYRQQPGQSLTLIATANQGSEATYESGFVIDKFPISRPNLTFSTLTVSNMSPEDSSIYLCSVLDSVRGKLFFGSGTQLSVL.

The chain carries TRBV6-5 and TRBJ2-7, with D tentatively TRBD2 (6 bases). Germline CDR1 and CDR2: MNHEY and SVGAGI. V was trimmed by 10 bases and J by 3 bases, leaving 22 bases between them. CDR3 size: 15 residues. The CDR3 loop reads CATTTKELGGYEQYF. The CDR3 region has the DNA TGTGCCACCACCACTAAGGAGCTGGGGGGCTACGAGCAGTACTTC.

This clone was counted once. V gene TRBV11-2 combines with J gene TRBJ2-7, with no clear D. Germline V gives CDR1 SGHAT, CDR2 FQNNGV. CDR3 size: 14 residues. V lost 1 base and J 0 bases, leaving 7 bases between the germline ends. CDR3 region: CASSLAVGSYEQYF. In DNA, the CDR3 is TGTGCCAGCAGCTTAGCTGTGGGCTCCTACGAGCAGTACTTC.

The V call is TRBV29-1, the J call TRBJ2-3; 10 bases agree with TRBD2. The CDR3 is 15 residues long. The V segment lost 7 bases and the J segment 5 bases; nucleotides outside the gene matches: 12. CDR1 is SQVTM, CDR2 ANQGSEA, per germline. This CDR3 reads CSAHPKLAGRDTQYF. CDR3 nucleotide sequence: TGCAGCGCCCATCCCAAACTAGCGGGGAGAGATACGCAGTATTTT.

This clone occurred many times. The CDR3 sequence is CAITGRGDTEAFF. The CDR3 DNA reads TGTGCCATCACCGGGAGGGGTGACACTGAAGCTTTCTTT. This chain joins TRBV10-3 and TRBJ1-1; D is perhaps TRBD1 (5 bases). The germline gives CDR1 ENHRY, CDR2 SYGVKD. V shed 7 bases and J shed 3 bases, with 12 bases lying between them. CDR3 length equals 13 residues.

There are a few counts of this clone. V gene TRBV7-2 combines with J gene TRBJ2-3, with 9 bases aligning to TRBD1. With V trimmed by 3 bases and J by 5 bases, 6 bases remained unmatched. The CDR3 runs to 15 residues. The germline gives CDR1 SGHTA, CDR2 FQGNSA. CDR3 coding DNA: TGTGCCAGCAGCTTCTCCGGGACAGGGAGAGATACGCAGTATTTT. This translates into CASSFSGTGRDTQYF.

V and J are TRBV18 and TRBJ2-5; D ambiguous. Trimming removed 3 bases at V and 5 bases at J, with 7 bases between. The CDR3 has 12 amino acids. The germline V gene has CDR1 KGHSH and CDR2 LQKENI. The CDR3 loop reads CASSPSMETQYF. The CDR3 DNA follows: TGTGCCAGCTCACCGTCGATGGAGACCCAGTACTTC.

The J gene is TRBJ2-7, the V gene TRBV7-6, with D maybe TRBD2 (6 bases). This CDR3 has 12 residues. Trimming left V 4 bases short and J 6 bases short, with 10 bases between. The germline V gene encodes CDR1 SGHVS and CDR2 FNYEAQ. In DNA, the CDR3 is TGTGCCAGCAGCTCGGGCGGGGCCGAGCAGTACTTC. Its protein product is CASSSGGAEQYF.

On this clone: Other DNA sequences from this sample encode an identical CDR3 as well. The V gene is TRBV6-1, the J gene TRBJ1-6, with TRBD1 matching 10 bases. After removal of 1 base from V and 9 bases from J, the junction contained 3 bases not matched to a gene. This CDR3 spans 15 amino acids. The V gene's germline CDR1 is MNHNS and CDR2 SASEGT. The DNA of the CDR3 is TGTGCCAGCAGTGAAGAAGGACAGGGGGGTTCACCCCTCCACTTT. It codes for CASSEEGQGGSPLHF.

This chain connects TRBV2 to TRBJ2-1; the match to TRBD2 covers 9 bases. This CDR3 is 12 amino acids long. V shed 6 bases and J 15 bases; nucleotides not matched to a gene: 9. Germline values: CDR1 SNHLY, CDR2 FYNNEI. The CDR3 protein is CASRIAGAVGFF. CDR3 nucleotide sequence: TGTGCCAGCAGGATAGCGGGGGCTGTAGGGTTCTTC. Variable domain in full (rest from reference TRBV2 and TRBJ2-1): EPEVTQTPSHQVTQMGQEVILRCVPISNHLYFYWYRQILGQKVEFLVSFYNNEISEKSEIFDDQFSVERPDGSNFTLKIRSTKLEDSAMYFCASRIAGAVGFFGPGTRLTVL.

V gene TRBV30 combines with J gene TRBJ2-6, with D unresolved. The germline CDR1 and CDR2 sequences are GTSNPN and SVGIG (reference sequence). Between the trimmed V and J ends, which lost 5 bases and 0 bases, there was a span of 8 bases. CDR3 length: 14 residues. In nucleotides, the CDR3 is TGTGCCTGGGGACGGATCTCTGGGGCCAACGTCCTGACTTTC. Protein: CAWGRISGANVLTF.

CDR3 sequence reads: CASRQGPQYEQYF. CDR3 nucleotide sequence: TGTGCCAGCAGACAGGGGCCCCAGTACGAGCAGTACTTC. J is TRBJ2-7 and V is TRBV27; TRBD1 matches at 7 bases. V shed 6 bases and J 4 bases; nucleotides not matched to a gene: 6. Germline V lookup: CDR1 MNHEY, CDR2 SMNVEV (reference sequence). This CDR3 contains 13 residues.

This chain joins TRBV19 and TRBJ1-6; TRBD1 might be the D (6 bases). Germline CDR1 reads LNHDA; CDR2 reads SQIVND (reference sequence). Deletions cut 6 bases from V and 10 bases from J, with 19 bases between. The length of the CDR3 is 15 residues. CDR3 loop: CASSLRGPVGSPLHF. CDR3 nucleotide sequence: TGTGCCAGTAGCCTCAGGGGCCCGGTAGGGTCACCCCTCCACTTT.

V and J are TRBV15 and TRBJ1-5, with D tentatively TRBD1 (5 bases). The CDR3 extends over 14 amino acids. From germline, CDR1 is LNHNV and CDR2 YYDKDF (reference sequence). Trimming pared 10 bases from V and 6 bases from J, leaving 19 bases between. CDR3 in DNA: TGTGCCATCGGGGACCGGGGGAGGGCTCAGCCCCAGCATTTT. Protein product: CAIGDRGRAQPQHF.